The clone carrying this TCR beta chain was observed at least ten times. Its matching antigen is unknown. These data belong to a study of T cells after yellow fever vaccination. TCRdb used MiXCR to reprocess the 5' RACE reads, holding one entry per CDR3 protein. The sample holds 110,000 to 150,000 distinct CDR3 sequences; 6.6% are singletons and the top ten take under 0.8%. Points from the study as a whole: Bulk-population clonotypes that are abundant could appear as contaminants in FACS-sorted repertoires. There was a small share of clonotypes that showed up in both the CD4 and CD8 compartments. Once the booster was given, most primary-vaccination clones reappeared, at about 96% for CD4 and over 85% for CD8. The secondary response was weaker but peaked faster, day 5 versus 15.

The sample here was CD4+ T cells sorted from PBMCs, taken 10 days after the yellow fever booster vaccination. This TCR came from a young man who received the YFV17D yellow fever vaccine.

CDR3 amino acids: CASSFQERVLNEQFF. CDR3 in DNA: TGTGCCAGCAGTTTTCAGGAGAGGGTACTCAATGAGCAGTTCTTC. The chain couples TRBV28 to TRBJ2-1; a possible D gene is TRBD2 (5 bases). Trimming pared 3 bases from V and 6 bases from J, leaving 15 bases between. CDR1 is MDHEN and CDR2 is SYDVKM in the germline V gene. This CDR3 contains 15 residues. Full variable domain (remainder filled in from reference TRBV28 and TRBJ2-1): DVKVTQSSRYLVKRTGEKVFLECVQDMDHENMFWYRQDPGLGLRLIYFSYDVKMKEKGDIPEGYSVSREKKERFSLILESASTNQTSMYLCASSFQERVLNEQFFGPGTRLTVL.